These 11 T cell receptor beta chains share one sample of origin, sequenced in a study of PD-L1 blockade in urothelial cancer. Time point defined: pretreatment peripheral blood. Only in-frame clones appear in the TCRdb table, and some are missing; sequencing was by immunoSEQ multiplex PCR. The sample lists 30,000 to 40,000 clones, 85% occurring once. This specimen consisted of PBMCs, obtained around atezolizumab (anti-PD-L1) treatment. The receptors were sampled from a man older than 75 with urothelial cancer.

This chain connects TRBV30 to TRBJ2-1, with D possibly TRBD1 on 7 matching bases. V was clipped by 0 bases and J by 8 bases, with 14 bases between them. The length of the CDR3 is 14 residues. The germline V gene encodes CDR1 GTSNPN and CDR2 SVGIG (reference sequence). CDR3 coding DNA: TGTGCCTGGAGTGTATTCCAGGGGGGCGATGAGCAGTTCTTC. Protein sequence: CAWSVFQGGDEQFF.

This clone was counted a single time. This chain connects TRBV5-1 to TRBJ2-5; 8 bases fit TRBD2. Germline loops: CDR1 SGHRS, CDR2 YFSETQ. CDR3 length equals 17 residues. The V gene end was trimmed by 0 bases and the J gene end by 1 base; junction bases not matched to a gene: 8. CDR3 in DNA: TGCGCCAGCAGCTTGGTACTAGCGGTAGATGTCCAAGAGACCCAGTACTTC. Encoded protein: CASSLVLAVDVQETQYF.

This clone appeared a single time. This chain uses TRBV27 with TRBJ1-2; 7 nucleotides line up with TRBD1. After removal of 5 bases from V and 6 bases from J, the junction contained 9 bases not matched to a gene. CDR3 size: 14 residues. Germline values: CDR1 MNHEY, CDR2 SMNVEV (reference sequence). The CDR3 DNA is TGTGCCAGCAGTCCACGGGACAGCGTAGATGGCTACACCTTC. Translating it yields CASSPRDSVDGYTF.

CDR3 amino acids: CASSPKDRVAAYEQYF. For the CDR3, the DNA is TGCGCCAGCAGCCCAAAGGACAGGGTAGCTGCCTACGAGCAGTACTTC. The chain employs TRBV4-3 and TRBJ2-7; 8 bases line up with TRBD1. The CDR3 has 16 residues. CDR1 is LGHNA and CDR2 is YSLEER in the germline V gene. Unmatched junction bases numbered 10, after V lost 4 bases and J lost 2 bases.

This chain connects TRBV7-9 to TRBJ1-1, with D possibly being TRBD1 (5 bases). Looked up from germline, CDR1 is SEHNR and CDR2 is FQNEAQ (reference sequence). This CDR3 spans 13 amino acids. V was clipped by 5 bases and J by 2 bases, with 9 bases between them. Written as DNA, the CDR3 is TGTGCCAGCAGCCGCGACAGAAACACTGAAGCTTTCTTT. Residues: CASSRDRNTEAFF. The full variable domain, completed using reference TRBV7-9 and TRBJ1-1, is DTGVSQNPRHKITKRGQNVTFRCDPISEHNRLYWYRQTLGQGPEFLTYFQNEAQLEKSRLLSDRFSAERPKGSFSTLEIQRTEQGDSAMYLCASSRDRNTEAFFGQGTRLTVV.

The CDR3 region has the DNA TGCGCCAGCAGTCCAGGGGGGCTAAGCAATCAGCCCCAGCATTTT. It translates to CASSPGGLSNQPQHF. J is TRBJ1-5 and V is TRBV10-2; 7 bases line up with TRBD1. Germline V CDR1 and CDR2: WSHSY, SAAADI. V lost 5 bases to trimming and J lost 1 base; unmatched junction nucleotides: 5. The CDR3 is 15 amino acids.

This clone was recorded once. This sequence joins TRBV4-2 and TRBJ2-5; 8 bases line up with TRBD1. Unmatched junction bases numbered 10, after V lost 5 bases and J lost 5 bases. This CDR3 spans 15 amino acids. Germline V lookup: CDR1 LGHNA, CDR2 YNFKEQ. The chain's CDR3 is CASSTSGQGRETQYF. CDR3 in DNA: TGTGCCAGCAGCACGTCAGGACAGGGACGCGAGACCCAGTACTTC.

The J gene is TRBJ2-3, the V gene TRBV11-3; 8 bases are shared with TRBD1. Germline V gene sequence: CDR1 SGHNT, CDR2 YENEEA. The CDR3 is 17 amino acids. J gave up 4 bases and V 1 base, and 10 bases lay outside the gene matches. CDR3 loop: CASSLGDRGSPADTQYF. The CDR3, as DNA: TGTGCCAGCAGCTTAGGTGACAGGGGATCACCGGCAGATACGCAGTATTTT.

The V gene is TRBV5-1, the J gene TRBJ2-5; D not certain. The J call may be wrong; the DNA end is better matched by TRBJ2-7. This CDR3 spans 14 amino acids. CDR1 SGHRS and CDR2 YFSETQ come from the germline V gene. CDR3 protein: CASSLVGLSYEQYF. For the CDR3, the DNA is TGCGCCAGCAGCTTGGTTGGGCTATCCTACGAGCAGTACTTC.

The V and J genes are TRBV6-1 and TRBJ1-1; no firm D call. Between the trimmed V and J ends, which lost 3 bases and 8 bases, there was a span of 22 bases. The CDR3 consists of 16 residues. Germline lookup yields CDR1 MNHNS and CDR2 SASEGT. In nucleotides, the CDR3 is TGTGCCAGCAGTGACAATCTGGGCGGAGGGTTTAGGGAAGCTTTCTTT. Protein: CASSDNLGGGFREAFF.

V usage is TRBV29-1 and J usage is TRBJ1-4, with 7 bases lining up with TRBD1. The CDR3 runs to 13 residues. The V segment lost 7 bases and the J segment 1 base; nucleotides outside the gene matches: 3. CDR1 and CDR2 (germline): SQVTM, ANQGSEA. The CDR3: CSGAGGTNEKLFF. The CDR3 nucleotides are TGCAGCGGCGCAGGGGGAACTAATGAAAAACTGTTTTTT.